The T cell receptor (beta chain) under discussion was sequenced for a study of blood T cell repertoires in COVID-19. The overall study: Sources were T cells, B-cell-depleted T cells, or PBMCs; the material itself was cDNA or gDNA.

Assay used: immunoSEQ multiplex PCR; TCRdb lists only in-frame clones, some missing. The sample shows roughly 150,000 clones, around three quarters of them seen only once. The CDR3 is 13 residues long. V lost 0 bases, J lost 10 bases, and 4 bases stayed unmatched. Germline CDR1 and CDR2: MNHEY and SVGAGI. Participants reported their clinical history, and cohort assignment relied on those reports. The sequenced sample was PBMCs or T cells enriched from blood (not recorded which). The gene calls are TRBV6-5 and TRBJ1-1, with 8 bases that match TRBD1. This clonotype was sampled from a woman between 65 and 79 years old in a cohort exposed to, infected with or recovered from COVID-19 (not recorded which). As DNA, the CDR3 is TGTGCCAGCAGTTACTCCCAGGGGGCGCGAGCTTTCTTT. Its protein is CASSYSQGARAFF.